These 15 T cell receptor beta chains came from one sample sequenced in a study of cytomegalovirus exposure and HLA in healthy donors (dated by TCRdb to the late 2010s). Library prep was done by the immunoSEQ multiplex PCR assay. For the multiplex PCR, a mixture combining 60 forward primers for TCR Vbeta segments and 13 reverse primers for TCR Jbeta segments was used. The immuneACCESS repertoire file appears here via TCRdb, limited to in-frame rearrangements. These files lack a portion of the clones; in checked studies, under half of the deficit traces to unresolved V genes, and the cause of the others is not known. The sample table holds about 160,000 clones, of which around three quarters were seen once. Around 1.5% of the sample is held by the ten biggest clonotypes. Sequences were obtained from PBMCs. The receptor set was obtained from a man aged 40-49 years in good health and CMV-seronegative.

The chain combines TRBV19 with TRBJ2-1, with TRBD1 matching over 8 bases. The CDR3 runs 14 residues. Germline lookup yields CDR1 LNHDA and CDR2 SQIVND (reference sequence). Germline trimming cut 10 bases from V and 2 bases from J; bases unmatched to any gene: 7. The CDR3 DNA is TGTGCCACCAGGGGGCTTTTTACCTACAATGAGCAGTTCTTC. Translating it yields CATRGLFTYNEQFF.

CDR3 in DNA: TGTGCCAGCTCACAGGGACTAGCGGAGATCCCCTACGAGCAGTACGTC. This codes for CASSQGLAEIPYEQYV. This chain uses TRBV18 with TRBJ2-7, with 11 bases that match TRBD2. The germline CDR1 and CDR2 sequences are KGHSH and LQKENI. V was clipped by 4 bases and J by 2 bases; unmatched bases: 7. The CDR3 runs 16 residues.

The CDR3 coding sequence is TGTGCCAGCTCACCACCGAGGCAGACCCAGTACTTC. This sequence encodes CASSPPRQTQYF. The chain joins TRBV18 to TRBJ2-5; D is undetermined. The CDR3 has 12 residues. The V and J ends lost 0 bases and 6 bases respectively, with 5 bases between them. CDR1 and CDR2 from the germline V gene are KGHSH and LQKENI.

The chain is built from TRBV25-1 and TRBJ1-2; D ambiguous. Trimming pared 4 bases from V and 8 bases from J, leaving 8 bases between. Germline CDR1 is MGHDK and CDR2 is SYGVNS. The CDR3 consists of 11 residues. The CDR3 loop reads CASSASGGYTF. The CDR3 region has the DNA TGTGCCAGCAGTGCCTCCGGGGGCTACACCTTC.

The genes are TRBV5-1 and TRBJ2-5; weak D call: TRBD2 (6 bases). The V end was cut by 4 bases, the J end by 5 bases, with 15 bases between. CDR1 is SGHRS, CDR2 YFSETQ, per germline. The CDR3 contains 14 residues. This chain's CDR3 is CASSQGGALETQYF. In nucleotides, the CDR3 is TGCGCCAGCAGCCAAGGAGGGGCCCTGGAGACCCAGTACTTC.

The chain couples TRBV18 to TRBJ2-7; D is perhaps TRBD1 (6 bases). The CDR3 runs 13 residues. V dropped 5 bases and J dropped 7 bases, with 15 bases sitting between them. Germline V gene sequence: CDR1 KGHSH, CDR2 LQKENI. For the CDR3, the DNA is TGTGCCAGCTCAGGGACACGCCCCGGAGAGCAGTACGTC. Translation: CASSGTRPGEQYV.

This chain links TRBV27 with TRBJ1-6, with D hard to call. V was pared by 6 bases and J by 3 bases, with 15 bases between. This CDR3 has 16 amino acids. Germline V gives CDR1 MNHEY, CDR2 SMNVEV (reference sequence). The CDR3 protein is CASSVAGNLYNSPLHF. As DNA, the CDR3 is TGTGCCAGCAGCGTAGCGGGGAACCTCTATAATTCACCCCTCCACTTT.

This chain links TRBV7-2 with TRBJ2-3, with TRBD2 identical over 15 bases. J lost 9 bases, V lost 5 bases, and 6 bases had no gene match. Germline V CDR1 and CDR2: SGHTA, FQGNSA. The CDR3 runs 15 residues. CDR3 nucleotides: TGTGCCAGCAGCGAGGGACTAGCGGGAGGAAGGACGCAGTATTTT. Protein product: CASSEGLAGGRTQYF.

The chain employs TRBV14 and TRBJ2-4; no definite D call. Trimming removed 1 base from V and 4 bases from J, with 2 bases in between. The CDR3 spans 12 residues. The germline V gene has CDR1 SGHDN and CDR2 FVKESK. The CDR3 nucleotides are TGTGCCAGCAGCCAAGCAAAAAACATTCAGTACTTC. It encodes CASSQAKNIQYF. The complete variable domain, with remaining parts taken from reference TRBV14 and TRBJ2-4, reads EAGVTQFPSHSVIEKGQTVTLRCDPISGHDNLYWYRRVMGKEIKFLLHFVKESKQDESGMPNNRFLAERTGGTYSTLKVQPAELEDSGVYFCASSQAKNIQYFGAGTRLSVL.

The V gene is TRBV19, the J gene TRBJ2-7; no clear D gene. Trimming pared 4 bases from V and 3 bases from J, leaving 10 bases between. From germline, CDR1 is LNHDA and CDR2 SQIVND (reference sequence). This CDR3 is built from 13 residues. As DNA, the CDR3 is TGTGCCAGTAGTAAGAGCTACCGCTACGAGCAGTACTTC. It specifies CASSKSYRYEQYF.

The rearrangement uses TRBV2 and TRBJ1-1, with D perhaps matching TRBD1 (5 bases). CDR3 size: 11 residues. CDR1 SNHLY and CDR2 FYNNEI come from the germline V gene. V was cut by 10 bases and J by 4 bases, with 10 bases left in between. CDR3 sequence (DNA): TGTGCCAACGAGCAGGGCACTGAAGCTTTCTTT. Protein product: CANEQGTEAFF.

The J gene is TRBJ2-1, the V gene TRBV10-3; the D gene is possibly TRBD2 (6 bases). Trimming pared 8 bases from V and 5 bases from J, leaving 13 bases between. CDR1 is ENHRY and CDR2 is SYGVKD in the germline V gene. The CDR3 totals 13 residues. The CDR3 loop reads CAILWEAHNEQFF. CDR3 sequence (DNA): TGTGCCATCCTTTGGGAGGCCCACAATGAGCAGTTCTTC.

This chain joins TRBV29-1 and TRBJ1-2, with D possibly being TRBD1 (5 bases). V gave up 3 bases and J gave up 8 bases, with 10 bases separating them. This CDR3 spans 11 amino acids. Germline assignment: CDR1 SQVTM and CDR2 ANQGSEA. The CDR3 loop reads CSVDSGGGYTF. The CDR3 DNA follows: TGCAGCGTTGATTCGGGGGGGGGCTACACCTTC. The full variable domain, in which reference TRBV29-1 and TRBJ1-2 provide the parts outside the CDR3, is SAVISQKPSRDICQRGTSLTIQCQVDSQVTMMFWYRQQPGQSLTLIATANQGSEATYESGFVIDKFPISRPNLTFSTLTVSNMSPEDSSIYLCSVDSGGGYTFGSGTRLTVV.

CDR3 nucleotides: TGCGCCAGCAGCCAAGTGCGTACCGGAAGGGGATCGTCCTACGAGCAGTACTTC. Translating it yields CASSQVRTGRGSSYEQYF. The J gene is TRBJ2-7, the V gene TRBV4-1, with a weak D call TRBD1 (5 bases). This CDR3 has 18 residues. Germline lookup yields CDR1 MGHRA and CDR2 YSYEKL. Trimming removed 1 base at V and 1 base at J, with 20 bases between.

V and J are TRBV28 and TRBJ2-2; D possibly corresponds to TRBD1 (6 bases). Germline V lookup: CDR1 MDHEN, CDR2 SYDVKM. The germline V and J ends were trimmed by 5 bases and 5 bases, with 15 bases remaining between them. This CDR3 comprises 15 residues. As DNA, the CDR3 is TGTGCCAGCAGTCCTCCGCAGGGGCCTACCGGGGAGCTGTTTTTT. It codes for CASSPPQGPTGELFF.